This entry is about one TCR beta chain. Its antigen is not yet known. The record has no base qualities; no much larger clone is one base away. This record belongs to a study of OX40 agonist ivuxolimab in advanced cancers. Context from the whole study: Ivuxolimab, which targeted the costimulatory receptor OX40 (CD134), was an agonistic, fully human IgG2 monoclonal antibody. In the dose-escalation cohort, more than 75% of patients were male, and the mean age was roughly 60 years, with a range of 23 to 79. The paper reports the monotherapy dose-escalation portion (N of about 56 patients) of the phase I ivuxolimab trial. Partial responses occurred in three dose-escalation patients, of whom one had hepatocellular carcinoma and two had cutaneous melanoma. The purpose of peripheral TCRbeta sequencing was to test whether ivuxolimab changed TCR sequence diversity and led to clonal T-cell expansion. Of the roughly 51 patients in dose escalation, around 20 had hepatocellular carcinoma, some 15 had melanoma, 9 had renal cell carcinoma and 9 had head and neck cancer. Prior anti-PD-1, anti-PD-L1 or anti-CTLA-4 therapy was permitted, and less than 45% of dose-escalation patients had received checkpoint inhibitors. Intravenous ivuxolimab was administered to patients every 2 weeks at six dose levels: 0.01, 0.1, 0.3, 1.5, 3 and 10 mg/kg. Beyond this particular receptor, the publication reports: The antigen specificity of the peripheral T cells that underwent clonal expansion was not determined. Low levels of normalized T-cell clonal expansion were also seen in some patients who did not respond. After ivuxolimab, expanded clones were on average more numerous among CD8+ T cells than among CD4+ T cells. Partial responders in the 0.1-3.0 mg/kg groups had among the lowest normalized peripheral clonal expansion, especially among CD8+ T cells. At doses from 0.1 to 3.0 mg/kg, clonal expansion was seen in both CD4+ and CD8+ blood T cells between baseline and week 6.

The CDR3 goes from the cysteine to the phenylalanine over 13 residues. The entry retains the CDR3 DNA only, 39 bases that are in frame from base 1. V loses 3 bases, J loses 9 bases, and the germline ends lie 15 bases apart. CDR1 and CDR2 (SGDLS, YYNGEE) derive from the germline V gene. The trial excluded patients who had a history of autoimmune disease or who were on systemic immunosuppression. Peripheral blood for TCR sequencing was collected from all dose cohorts at baseline, on cycle 4 day 1, and on cycle 7 day 1. The samples were drawn from a first-in-human, open-label, multicenter phase I dose-escalation trial of ivuxolimab. Adults with locally advanced or metastatic melanoma, renal cell, hepatocellular, or head and neck squamous cell carcinoma were enrolled in the trial. Before TCR sequencing, CD4+ T cells and CD8+ T cells from peripheral blood were sorted into separate populations. For sequencing of the TCRbeta CDR3 region, genomic DNA was extracted from the sorted cells. The immunoSEQ Assay was used to sequence the TCRbeta CDR3 regions. Imported from immuneACCESS, the table was reduced by TCRdb to in-frame sequences with V and J called. These copies leave out some clones; in studies compared against another copy, an unresolved V gene accounts for under half, and the cause of the remainder is not known. The sample has approximately 62,000 clones on record, 80% to 95% of them singletons. Of the sample, over 10% falls within the top ten clones.

The TCR originated in an adult with an advanced solid tumor such as melanoma, head and neck, liver or kidney cancer. The source was CD4+ or CD8+ T cells sorted from blood, collected in a trial of the OX40 agonist ivuxolimab. The V gene is TRBV9 and the J gene is TRBJ1-1, with the D gene not clear enough to name. The DNA sequence reads TGTGCCAGCAGCGCGGACGATCCCAGTAAAGCTTTCTTT. Its translation reads: CASSADDPSKAFF.